The text below deals with one T cell receptor beta chain. Which antigen it targets is not known. Nothing much larger sits one base from this clone, and base qualities are not available. CD8 naive samples were CD45RO-negative cells positively selected for CCR7, giving a CD45RA+CCR7+ population that excluded TemRA cells. Donors were healthy HIV-negative adults with no recently reported acute infections or vaccinations. Every donor was a Caucasian adult living in Nashville, Tennessee, USA. After blood collection by leukapheresis, PBMCs were isolated using Ficoll-Histopaque density gradient centrifugation and then cryopreserved in the vapor phase of liquid nitrogen. Purity and quantity of every magnetically sorted T cell population were checked by analytical flow cytometry. Genomic DNA was isolated from each sorted fraction and quantified by UV absorbance on a Nanodrop 2000c. The data derive from a study of shared clonotypes between healthy human individuals (TCRdb year 2020). About the investigation overall: Three men and two women, aged 18 to 49 years, made up the cohort. Libraries were prepared and TCR repertoires were sequenced by different laboratories using diverse techniques, in order to increase sequencing depth and limit assay-specific biases. The study deeply sequenced blood TCR repertoires of several healthy adults to estimate repertoire size and the extent of clonotype sharing between individuals. For each donor, CD4 naive and CD4 memory were each given three plates, CD8 naive was given two plates, and CD8 memory was given one plate. Each donor's leukapheresis produced roughly between roughly 0.85 and 9.5 billion PBMCs.

Using the deep immunoSEQ assay, multiplex PCR amplified TCR CDR3 regions from genomic DNA. Genomic DNA extracted from each cell subset was distributed evenly over all wells of several immunoSEQ 96-well plates, and each plate served as one replicate. For sorted subsets, about 0.2 ug genomic DNA, equal to tens of thousands of T cell genomes, was loaded into each replicate PCR. The purified libraries were quantified using a Qubit 3.0 fluorometer, sized with a Bioanalyzer 2100, and then quantified again using the KAPA Library Quantification kit. Every immunoSEQ 96-well plate was sequenced on a dedicated single-read 150-cycle Illumina NextSeq 550 flow cell. The original methods were these. The immunoSEQ output contained only junctional sequences without quality scores, so filtering could not match that applied to full-length reads. To assign V/J genes and CDR3, sequences were annotated using PyIR, a Python wrapper for IgBLAST v1.9, with IMGT germline references. Any read was removed if the V/J assignment was weak (E-value above 1e-6), the CDR3 was missing, or the read contained stop codons, out-of-frame junctions, or ambiguous translated residues. V3J clonotypes were defined as sequences sharing an identical inferred V gene, J gene, and CDR3 amino acid sequence. Percentage overlap between repertoires was computed as shared unique clonotypes divided by the size of the smaller repertoire. Three approaches were used to assess repertoire richness: RTK rarefaction, the Chao1 estimator, and Recon v2.1 estimates of unobserved clonotypes. For all TCRbeta clonotypes obtained by the gDNA method from a few donors, generation probabilities were computed with OLGA. In its TCRdb copy, this immuneACCESS table keeps in-frame sequences only and misses some clones. Where compared with another copy, unresolved V genes explain less than half of these, and the others have no known cause. Clonal size and the V and J genes are those of that table, whereas D and trimming came from the DNA. Across this sample there are about 2 million clones, with about 95% seen only once. The top ten constitute under 1.5% of the sample.

The germline V gene (reference sequence) yields LNHDA for CDR1 and SQIVND for CDR2. The CDR3 runs 14 residues from the cysteine to the phenylalanine. Only the CDR3 DNA is retained, 42 bases long and in frame from the first base. V loses 1 base, J loses 5 bases, and the germline ends lie 9 bases apart. Study-level results and caveats: Pairwise subsampling indicated that sequencing depth was expected to affect the degree of clonotype sharing among donors. Estimated clonotype richness was generally larger for naive than for memory subsets. Rarefaction of sorted-subset datasets indicated incomplete sequencing despite the large sequencing depth. When several donors were compared, the shared fraction of clonotypes was around 5% for naive CD4, 3.5% to 4% for naive CD8, roughly 2.3% for memory CD4, and 0.3% to 0.5% for memory CD8. Compared with non-shared clonotypes, the clonotypes found in all four sorted-subset donors had higher generation probabilities. Because the study included a small number of donors, the genetic and exposure-history diversity represented was limited. Sampling was restricted to blood, and TCR repertoires in tissues likely differ from the TCR repertoires found in blood.

The specimen sequenced was naive CD8+ T cells sorted from blood. This sample's cell subset or site label indicates: CD45RA+CCR7+. The source is a man between 18 and 29 years old in good health. The sequence joins TRBV19 to TRBJ1-5; the D gene identity is not certain. The CDR3: CASSIGTIHQPQHF. The bases read TGTGCCAGTAGTATAGGCACCATCCATCAGCCCCAGCATTTT.